One sample yielded the 32 T cell receptor beta chains listed below, sequenced in a study of lung T cells in sarcoidosis with Löfgren's syndrome. TCRdb ran MiXCR on the reads and lists one entry per CDR3 protein. The sample lists fewer than 80,000 distinct CDR3 sequences, over 20% occurring once. The sample comprised CD4+ T cells from PBMCs. The receptor set was obtained from a human donor with sarcoidosis (Löfgren's syndrome or another form), or a control subject (not recorded which).

J is TRBJ2-7 and V is TRBV7-9; 7 bases are shared with TRBD2. Trimming at V came to 1 base and at J to 3 bases, leaving 9 bases not matched to a gene. Germline values: CDR1 SEHNR, CDR2 FQNEAQ (reference sequence). The CDR3 totals 16 residues. The CDR3 bases are TGTGCCAGCAGCTTAGGGATAGCGGGTACTCTCTACGAGCAGTACTTC. The encoded protein is CASSLGIAGTLYEQYF.

This clonotype was found many times. The chain links TRBV7-2 to TRBJ2-3; D is undetermined. Germline V gene lookup returns CDR1 SGHTA and CDR2 FQGNSA. The CDR3 is made up of 14 amino acids. The V gene lost 5 bases and the J gene lost 3 bases, with 12 bases spanning the gap. DNA for the CDR3: TGTGCCAGCAGCCTCAGAGCAGGAACAGATACGCAGTATTTT. This codes for CASSLRAGTDTQYF.

This clonotype showed up many times. The chain has TRBV28 and TRBJ2-5, with a tentative D call TRBD2 (6 bases). V was trimmed by 6 bases and J by 7 bases, leaving 24 bases between them. The CDR3 length is 16 residues. Germline values: CDR1 MDHEN, CDR2 SYDVKM. The CDR3 sequence: CASSLPRDWGIGTQYF. The CDR3 nucleotides are TGTGCCAGCAGCCTCCCCAGGGACTGGGGTATAGGGACCCAGTACTTC. The whole variable domain, remainder taken from reference TRBV28 and TRBJ2-5, is DVKVTQSSRYLVKRTGEKVFLECVQDMDHENMFWYRQDPGLGLRLIYFSYDVKMKEKGDIPEGYSVSREKKERFSLILESASTNQTSMYLCASSLPRDWGIGTQYFGPGTRLLVL.

This clonotype was seen ten or more times. The chain joins TRBV6-6 to TRBJ1-1, with D uncertain. Trimming cost V 0 bases and J 2 bases, with 10 bases left between them. This CDR3 is 15 amino acids long. CDR1 is MNHNY and CDR2 is SVGAGI in the germline V gene (reference sequence). CDR3 coding DNA: TGTGCCAGCAGTTACTCCTTGATCGGAAACACTGAAGCTTTCTTT. Encoded protein: CASSYSLIGNTEAFF.

This clonotype came up many times. The gene calls are TRBV7-2 and TRBJ1-2; D perhaps matches TRBD1 (5 bases). The V and J ends lost 11 bases and 5 bases respectively, with 18 bases between them. Germline values: CDR1 SGHTA, CDR2 FQGNSA. The CDR3 consists of 13 residues. This CDR3 is CACLWGLSYGYTF. The CDR3 coding sequence is TGTGCCTGCCTGTGGGGCCTCTCATATGGCTACACCTTC.

CDR3 DNA sequence: TGTGCCAGTATACGGGGCGGGGCCAACGTCCTGACTTTC. Encoded protein: CASIRGGANVLTF. The chain joins TRBV25-1 to TRBJ2-6; tentatively, D is TRBD1 or TRBD2 (5 bases each). Trimming removed 9 bases at V and 4 bases at J, with 10 bases between. The length of the CDR3 is 13 residues. Germline V gene lookup returns CDR1 MGHDK and CDR2 SYGVNS. Drawing the rest from reference TRBV25-1 and TRBJ2-6, the complete variable domain is EADIYQTPRYLVIGTGKKITLECSQTMGHDKMYWYQQDPGMELHLIHYSYGVNSTEKGDLSSESTVSRIRTEHFPLTLESARPSHTSQYLCASIRGGANVLTFGAGSRLTVL.

V gene TRBV28 combines with J gene TRBJ2-7; 7 nucleotides match TRBD2. The CDR3 is 11 amino acids. Germline V gene sequence: CDR1 MDHEN, CDR2 SYDVKM. V was pared by 4 bases and J by 7 bases, with 1 base of the junction left unmatched. The CDR3 here is CASSSAGEQYV. CDR3 bases: TGTGCCAGCAGTTCAGCGGGGGAGCAGTACGTC.

Ten or more counts support this clonotype. The chain employs TRBV7-9 and TRBJ2-5; D not certain. Germline V CDR1 and CDR2: SEHNR, FQNEAQ (reference sequence). V shed 3 bases and J shed 2 bases, with 13 bases lying between them. The CDR3 has 15 residues. CDR3 coding DNA: TGTGCCAGCAGCTTGGGCCAGGCCAGACAAGAGACCCAGTACTTC. Translated: CASSLGQARQETQYF.

This clonotype has ten or more counts. The V call is TRBV6-1, the J call TRBJ2-5; weak D call: TRBD2 (5 bases). Trimming took off 7 bases at V and 6 bases at J, with 15 bases between the two ends. CDR1 MNHNS and CDR2 SASEGT come from the germline V gene. The CDR3 length is 13 residues. CDR3 in DNA: TGTGCCAGCACCTCCCCGGGGTATAAGACCCAGTACTTC. Its protein is CASTSPGYKTQYF.

The rearrangement links TRBV20-1 to TRBJ2-4; D is undetermined. Trimming left V 3 bases short and J 0 bases short, with 18 bases between. This CDR3 contains 17 residues. In germline, CDR1 is DFQATT, CDR2 SNEGSKA (reference sequence). This chain's CDR3 is CSARLPGEVLAKNIQYF. In DNA form, the CDR3 reads TGCAGTGCTAGGCTTCCAGGTGAAGTATTAGCCAAAAACATTCAGTACTTC.

This clonotype was seen repeatedly, ten times or more. The chain has TRBV7-3 and TRBJ2-2; no reliable D call. The length of the CDR3 is 16 residues. The germline V and J ends were trimmed by 2 bases and 2 bases, with 12 bases remaining between them. Germline V gene sequence: CDR1 SGHTA, CDR2 FQGTGA. The chain's CDR3 is CASSLVSPRNTGELFF. In DNA form, the CDR3 reads TGTGCCAGCAGCTTAGTTTCCCCTCGAAACACCGGGGAGCTGTTTTTT.

There are a few counts of this clonotype. This rearrangement joins TRBV7-9 to TRBJ2-2; unclear D gene. The V gene's germline CDR1 is SEHNR and CDR2 FQNEAQ (reference sequence). V was trimmed by 5 bases and J by 2 bases, leaving 12 bases between them. The CDR3 is 15 residues long. The CDR3 here is CASSPKSVNTGELFF. The CDR3 DNA reads as TGTGCCAGCAGCCCGAAGTCAGTCAACACCGGGGAGCTGTTTTTT.

This clonotype was found a few times. The rearrangement links TRBV29-1 to TRBJ2-3, with D possibly matching TRBD1 (5 bases). The CDR3 spans 15 residues. Per the germline V gene, CDR1 is SQVTM and CDR2 is ANQGSEA. Trimming pared 5 bases from V and 2 bases from J, leaving 17 bases between. DNA for the CDR3: TGCAGCGTTAACCCTACAGGTGCCCCCACAGATACGCAGTATTTT. This translates into CSVNPTGAPTDTQYF.

Regarding this clonotype: A read error is likely, as this CDR3 ends without the conserved phenylalanine or tryptophan. The chain carries TRBV6-6 and TRBJ2-7; 11 bases align to TRBD1. The V gene's germline CDR1 is MNHNY and CDR2 SVGAGI (reference sequence). After removal of 5 bases from V and 5 bases from J, the junction contained 8 bases not matched to a gene. This CDR3 has 15 residues. The chain's CDR3 is CASSPRDRGFHEQYL. The CDR3 DNA reads TGTGCCAGCAGTCCCCGGGACAGGGGGTTCCACGAGCAGTACCTC.

This clonotype was counted a few times. The gene calls are TRBV3-1 and TRBJ2-5, with D uncertain. The CDR3 runs 12 residues. With 0 bases removed from V and 5 bases from J, the gap between germline ends came to 4 bases. CDR1 is LGHDT and CDR2 is YNNKEL in the germline V gene (reference sequence). The CDR3 spells CASSQDTETQYF. The CDR3 DNA reads TGTGCCAGCAGCCAAGATACGGAGACCCAGTACTTC.

The chain uses TRBV7-9 and TRBJ2-2; 8 positions agree with TRBD2. CDR1 is SEHNR and CDR2 is FQNEAQ in the germline V gene (reference sequence). This CDR3 has 15 residues. The junction had 4 bases not matched to a gene; V was cut back by 5 bases and J by 2 bases. The CDR3 DNA is TGTGCCAGCAGCCTGAGCGGGGGAAACACCGGGGAGCTGTTTTTT. It encodes CASSLSGGNTGELFF.

This clonotype was picked up many times. The V and J genes are TRBV20-1 and TRBJ2-1, with D tentatively TRBD1 (5 bases). V lost 3 bases and J 4 bases, leaving 10 bases between the germline ends. CDR3 length equals 13 residues. In germline, CDR1 is DFQATT, CDR2 SNEGSKA (reference sequence). Written as DNA, the CDR3 is TGCAGTGCTAGCGACAGACCTTACAATGAGCAGTTCTTC. This gives the protein CSASDRPYNEQFF.

This clonotype has ten or more counts. The chain joins TRBV25-1 to TRBJ1-4, with D perhaps matching TRBD1 (6 bases). CDR1 is MGHDK, CDR2 SYGVNS, per germline. This CDR3 has 14 residues. The ends were cut back, 4 bases at V and 3 bases at J, with 9 bases in the middle. The DNA for the CDR3 is TGTGCCAGCAGTGCACAGGGATCTAATGAAAAACTGTTTTTT. It specifies CASSAQGSNEKLFF.

This clonotype was seen at least ten times. The rearrangement joins TRBV20-1 to TRBJ2-7; D may be TRBD2 (6 bases). Germline V gene lookup returns CDR1 DFQATT and CDR2 SNEGSKA (reference sequence). Between the trimmed V and J ends, which lost 2 bases and 2 bases, there was a span of 16 bases. The CDR3 is made up of 15 amino acids. Written as DNA, the CDR3 is TGCAGTGCTAGACCGACTCCGGGAGCTCCCTACGAGCAGTACGTC. This sequence encodes CSARPTPGAPYEQYV.

A note on this clonotype: This could be a read error, since a much larger clone is one nucleotide away. The chain employs TRBV18 and TRBJ2-3; D remains ambiguous. This CDR3 is 15 amino acids long. Trimming cost V 1 base and J 2 bases, with 10 bases left between them. Germline V gene lookup returns CDR1 KGHSH and CDR2 LQKENI. The CDR3 here is CASSPLCSSTDTQYF. The CDR3 nucleotides read TGTGCCAGCTCACCACTCTGCTCATCCACAGATACGCAGTATTTT.

About this clonotype: It may be a read error: a sequence one base away is much more abundant. The chain joins TRBV29-1 to TRBJ2-3, with 8 bases identical to TRBD1. With V trimmed by 3 bases and J by 7 bases, 6 bases remained unmatched. From germline, CDR1 is SQVTM and CDR2 ANQGSEA. The CDR3 length is 13 residues. This chain's CDR3 is CSVDAGGGNTQYF. The CDR3 DNA is TGCAGCGTTGACGCAGGGGGCGGAAATACGCAGTATTTT.

This chain links TRBV20-1 with TRBJ2-5; the D is unclear. The CDR3 totals 14 residues. Trimming took off 4 bases at V and 4 bases at J, with 16 bases between the two ends. Germline V gives CDR1 DFQATT, CDR2 SNEGSKA (reference sequence). CDR3 nucleotide sequence: TGCAGTGCTAAGGGCCCTAGTATTAGAGAGACCCAGTACTTC. Its translation: CSAKGPSIRETQYF.

The V gene is TRBV2, the J gene TRBJ1-2; D may be TRBD1 (5 bases). With 5 bases removed from V and 0 bases from J, the gap between germline ends came to 10 bases. This CDR3 has 14 amino acids. Per germline, CDR1 SNHLY and CDR2 FYNNEI. The chain's CDR3 is CASSLGVANYGYTF. The CDR3 nucleotides are TGTGCCAGCAGTTTGGGGGTAGCTAACTATGGCTACACCTTC.

This clonotype was found many times. CDR3 sequence reads: CASSLSITGVVSGANVLTF. In DNA form, the CDR3 reads TGTGCCAGCAGTTTATCGATAACAGGGGTGGTCTCTGGGGCCAACGTCCTGACTTTC. The V gene is TRBV27, the J gene TRBJ2-6; 7 positions agree with TRBD1. The CDR3 is 19 amino acids. Per germline, CDR1 MNHEY and CDR2 SMNVEV (reference sequence). V lost 0 bases and J lost 0; bases outside the gene matches: 8.

As concerns this clonotype: The CDR3 end shows no conserved phenylalanine or tryptophan, and so a read error is likely. The rearrangement joins TRBV20-1 to TRBJ2-1; D is possibly TRBD1 or TRBD2 (5 bases each). The CDR3 runs 15 residues. Deletions cut 0 bases from V and 7 bases from J, with 16 bases between. Germline values: CDR1 DFQATT, CDR2 SNEGSKA (reference sequence). The CDR3 DNA sequence: TGCAGTGCTAGAGATTCCGGGGCCCGCTGGAATGAGCAGTTCCTC. This sequence encodes CSARDSGARWNEQFL.

This clonotype came up many times. The J gene is TRBJ2-1, the V gene TRBV7-3; 8 bases line up with TRBD2. Germline CDR1 and CDR2: SGHTA and FQGTGA. Germline trimming cut 2 bases from V and 8 bases from J; bases unmatched to any gene: 8. The CDR3 has 15 amino acids. CDR3 residues: CASSLLSGSIHEQFF. For the CDR3, the DNA is TGTGCCAGCAGCTTACTAAGCGGGAGTATCCATGAGCAGTTCTTC.

This clonotype was found many times. The chain carries TRBV20-1 and TRBJ2-4, with D perhaps assigned TRBD1 or TRBD2 (5 bases each). Trimming pared 4 bases from V and 0 bases from J, leaving 13 bases between. This CDR3 spans 15 amino acids. In germline, CDR1 is DFQATT, CDR2 SNEGSKA (reference sequence). Here the CDR3 reads CSANFRELAKNIQYF. The CDR3 DNA is TGCAGTGCTAACTTCAGGGAGCTAGCCAAAAACATTCAGTACTTC.

This clonotype was seen ten or more times. V usage is TRBV20-1 and J usage is TRBJ1-4; 8 nucleotides line up with TRBD1. Trimming took 3 bases from V and 8 from J; bases not matched to a gene: 11. Germline CDR1 DFQATT, CDR2 SNEGSKA (reference sequence). CDR3 size: 15 residues. The CDR3 DNA reads as TGCAGTGCTAGTTGGGCAGGACAGGGTGGCGAAAAACTGTTTTTT. This gives the protein CSASWAGQGGEKLFF.

About this clonotype itself: Just one base apart from a much larger clone, this may be a read error. The chain joins TRBV12-3 or TRBV12-4 to TRBJ1-1, with a tentative D call TRBD1 (6 bases). The length of the CDR3 is 14 residues. V was shortened by 6 bases and J by 5 bases, with 16 bases between the two germline ends. The CDR3 protein is CASSHGGGRTEAFF. CDR3 bases: TGTGCCAGCAGCCATGGTGGGGGCCGGACTGAAGCTTTCTTT.

This clonotype was found a few times. The V and J genes are TRBV19 and TRBJ1-2; perhaps TRBD1 as D (6 bases). Germline CDR1 is LNHDA and CDR2 is SQIVND (reference sequence). The ends were cut back, 5 bases at V and 7 bases at J, with 17 bases in the middle. The CDR3 extends over 14 amino acids. DNA of the CDR3: TGTGCCAGTAGTGCGCGAGGGGGATCGTTTGGCTACACCTTC. Protein: CASSARGGSFGYTF.

This clonotype occurred a few times. The chain joins TRBV5-1 to TRBJ2-1, with 9 nucleotides matching TRBD1. The J segment lost 6 bases and the V segment lost 7 bases, leaving 8 bases of the junction unmatched. The germline CDR1 and CDR2 sequences are SGHRS and YFSETQ. The CDR3 runs 14 residues. The CDR3 protein is CASRPGQGCNEQFF. The CDR3 DNA is TGCGCCAGCCGGCCGGGACAGGGATGCAATGAGCAGTTCTTC.

About this clonotype itself: A much larger clone lies one base from this, so it may be a read error. J is TRBJ2-7 and V is TRBV4-3, with 9 bases lining up with TRBD2. Germline V gives CDR1 LGHNA, CDR2 YSLEER. The CDR3 covers 15 residues. The CDR3 DNA reads TGCGCCGGCAGCTACGGACTAGCGATGACCTACGAGCAGTACTTC. Amino acid sequence: CAGSYGLAMTYEQYF.